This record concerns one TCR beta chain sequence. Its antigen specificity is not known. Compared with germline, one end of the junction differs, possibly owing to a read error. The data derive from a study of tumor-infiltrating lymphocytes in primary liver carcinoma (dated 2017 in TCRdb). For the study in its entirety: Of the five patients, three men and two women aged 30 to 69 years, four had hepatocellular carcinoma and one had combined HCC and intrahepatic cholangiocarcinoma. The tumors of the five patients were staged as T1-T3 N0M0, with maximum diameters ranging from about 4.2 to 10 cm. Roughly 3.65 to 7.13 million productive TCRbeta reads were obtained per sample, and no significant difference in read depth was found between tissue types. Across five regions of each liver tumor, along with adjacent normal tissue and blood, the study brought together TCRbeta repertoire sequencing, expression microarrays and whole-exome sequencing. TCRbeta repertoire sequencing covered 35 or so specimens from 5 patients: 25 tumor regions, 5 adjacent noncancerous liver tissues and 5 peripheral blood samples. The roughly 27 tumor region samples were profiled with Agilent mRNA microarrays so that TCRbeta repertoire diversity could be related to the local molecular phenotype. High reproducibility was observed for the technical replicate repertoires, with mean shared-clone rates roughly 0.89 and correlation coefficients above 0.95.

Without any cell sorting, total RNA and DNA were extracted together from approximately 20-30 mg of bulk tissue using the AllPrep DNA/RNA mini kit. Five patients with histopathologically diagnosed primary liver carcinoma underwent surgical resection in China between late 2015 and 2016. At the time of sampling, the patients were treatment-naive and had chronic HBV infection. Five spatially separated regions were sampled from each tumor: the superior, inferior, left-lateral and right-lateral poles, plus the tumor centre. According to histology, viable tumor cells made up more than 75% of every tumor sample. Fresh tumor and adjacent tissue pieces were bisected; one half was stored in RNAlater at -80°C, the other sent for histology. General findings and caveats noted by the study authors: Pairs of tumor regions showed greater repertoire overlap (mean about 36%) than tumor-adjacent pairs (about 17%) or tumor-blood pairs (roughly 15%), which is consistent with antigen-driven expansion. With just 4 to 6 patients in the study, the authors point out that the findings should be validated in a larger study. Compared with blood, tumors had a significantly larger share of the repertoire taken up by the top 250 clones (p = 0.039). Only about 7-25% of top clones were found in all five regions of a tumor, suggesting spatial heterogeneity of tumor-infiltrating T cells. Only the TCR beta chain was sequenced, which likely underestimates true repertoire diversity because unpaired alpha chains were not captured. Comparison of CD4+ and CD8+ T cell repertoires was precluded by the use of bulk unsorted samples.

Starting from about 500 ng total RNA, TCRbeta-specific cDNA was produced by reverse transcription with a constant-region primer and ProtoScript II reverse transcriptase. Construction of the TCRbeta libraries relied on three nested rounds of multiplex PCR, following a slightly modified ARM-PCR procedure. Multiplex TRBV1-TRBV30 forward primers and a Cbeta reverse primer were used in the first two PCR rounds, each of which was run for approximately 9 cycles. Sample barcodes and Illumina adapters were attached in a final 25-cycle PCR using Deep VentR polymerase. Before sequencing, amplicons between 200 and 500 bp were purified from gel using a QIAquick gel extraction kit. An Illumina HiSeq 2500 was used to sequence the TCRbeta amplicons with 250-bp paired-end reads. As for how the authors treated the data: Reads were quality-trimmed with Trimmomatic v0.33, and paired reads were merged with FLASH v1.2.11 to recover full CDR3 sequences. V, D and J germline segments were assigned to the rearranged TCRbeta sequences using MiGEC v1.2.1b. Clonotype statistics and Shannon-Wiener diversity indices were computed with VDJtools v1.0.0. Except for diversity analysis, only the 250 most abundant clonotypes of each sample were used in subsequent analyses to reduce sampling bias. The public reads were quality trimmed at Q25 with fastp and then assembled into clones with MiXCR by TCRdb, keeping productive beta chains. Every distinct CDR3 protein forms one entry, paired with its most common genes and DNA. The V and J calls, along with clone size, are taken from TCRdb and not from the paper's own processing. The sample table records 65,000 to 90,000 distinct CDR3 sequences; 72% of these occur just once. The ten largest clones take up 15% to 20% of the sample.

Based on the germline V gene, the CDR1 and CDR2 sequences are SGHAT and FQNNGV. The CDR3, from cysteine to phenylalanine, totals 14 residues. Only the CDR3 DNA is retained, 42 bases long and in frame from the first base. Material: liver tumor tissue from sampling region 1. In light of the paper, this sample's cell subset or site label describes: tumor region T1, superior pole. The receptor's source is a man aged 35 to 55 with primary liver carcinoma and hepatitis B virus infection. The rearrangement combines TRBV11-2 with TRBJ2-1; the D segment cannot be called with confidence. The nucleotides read TGTGCCATCAGCTCGATGCTAGGAAGCCATAAGCAGTTCTTC. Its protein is CAISSMLGSHKQFF.